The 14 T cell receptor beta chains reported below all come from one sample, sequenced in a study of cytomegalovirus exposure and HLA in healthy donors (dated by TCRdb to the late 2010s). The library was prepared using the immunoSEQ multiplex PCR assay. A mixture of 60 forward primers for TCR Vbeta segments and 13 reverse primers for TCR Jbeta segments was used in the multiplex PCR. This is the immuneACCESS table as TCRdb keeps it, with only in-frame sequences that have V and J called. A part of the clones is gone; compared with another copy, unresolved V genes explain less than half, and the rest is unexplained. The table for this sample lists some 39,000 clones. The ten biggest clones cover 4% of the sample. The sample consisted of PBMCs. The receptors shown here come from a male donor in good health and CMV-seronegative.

CDR3 in DNA: TGCGCCAGCAGGTCAGAGCGGGGAAGCAATCAGCCCCAGCATTTT. This codes for CASRSERGSNQPQHF. The gene calls are TRBV4-1 and TRBJ1-5; D call uncertain. Germline V gene data show CDR1 as MGHRA and CDR2 as YSYEKL. The V end was cut by 6 bases, the J end by 1 base, with 13 bases between. The CDR3 is 15 residues long.

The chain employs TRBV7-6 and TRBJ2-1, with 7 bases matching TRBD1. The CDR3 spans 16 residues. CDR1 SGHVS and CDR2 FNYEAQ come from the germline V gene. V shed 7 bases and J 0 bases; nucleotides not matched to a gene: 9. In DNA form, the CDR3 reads TGTGCCAGCAACCCTAGGGGGCCGAGCTCCTACAATGAGCAGTTCTTC. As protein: CASNPRGPSSYNEQFF.

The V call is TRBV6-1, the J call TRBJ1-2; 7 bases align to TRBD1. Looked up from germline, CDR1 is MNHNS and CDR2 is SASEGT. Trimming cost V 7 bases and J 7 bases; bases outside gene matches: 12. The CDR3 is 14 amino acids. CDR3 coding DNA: TGTGCCAGCATCAGACAGGGAGTAACTAGTGGCTACACCTTC. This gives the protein CASIRQGVTSGYTF.

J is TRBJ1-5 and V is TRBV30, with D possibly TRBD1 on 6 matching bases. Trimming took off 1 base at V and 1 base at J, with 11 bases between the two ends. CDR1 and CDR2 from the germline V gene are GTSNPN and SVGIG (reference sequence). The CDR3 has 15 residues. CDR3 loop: CAWSAGDLSNQPQHF. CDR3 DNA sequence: TGTGCCTGGAGTGCAGGGGATTTAAGCAATCAGCCCCAGCATTTT.

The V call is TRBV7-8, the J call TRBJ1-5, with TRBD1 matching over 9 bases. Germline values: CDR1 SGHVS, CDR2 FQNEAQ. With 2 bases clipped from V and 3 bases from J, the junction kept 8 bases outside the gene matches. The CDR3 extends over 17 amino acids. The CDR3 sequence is CASSLMDRGESNQPQHF. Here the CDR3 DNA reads TGTGCCAGCAGCTTAATGGACAGGGGTGAATCCAATCAGCCCCAGCATTTT.

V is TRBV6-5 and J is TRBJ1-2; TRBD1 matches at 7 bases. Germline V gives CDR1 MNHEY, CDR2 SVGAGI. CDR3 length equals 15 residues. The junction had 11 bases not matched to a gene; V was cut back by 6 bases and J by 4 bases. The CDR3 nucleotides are TGTGCCAGCAGCAATCCCGGGCAGGGGGGCTATGGCTACACCTTC. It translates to CASSNPGQGGYGYTF.

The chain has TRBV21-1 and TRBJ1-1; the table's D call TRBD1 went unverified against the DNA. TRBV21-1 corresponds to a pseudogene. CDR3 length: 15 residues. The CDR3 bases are TGTGCCAGCAGCCCGGATCAGGGGGGCTATTCTGAAGCTTTCTTT. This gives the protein CASSPDQGGYSEAFF.

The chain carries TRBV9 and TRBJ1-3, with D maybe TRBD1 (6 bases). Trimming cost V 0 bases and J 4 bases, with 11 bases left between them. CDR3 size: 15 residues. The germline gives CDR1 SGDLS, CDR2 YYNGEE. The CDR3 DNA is TGTGCCAGCAGCGTAGCTGAGGGGGTGGGAAACACCATATATTTT. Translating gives CASSVAEGVGNTIYF.

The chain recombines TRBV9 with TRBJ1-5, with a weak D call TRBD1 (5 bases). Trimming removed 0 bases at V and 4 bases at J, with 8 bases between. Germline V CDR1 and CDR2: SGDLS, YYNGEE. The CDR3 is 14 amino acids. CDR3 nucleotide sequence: TGTGCCAGCAGCGTAGAAGGGGCGAATCAGCCCCAGCATTTT. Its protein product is CASSVEGANQPQHF.

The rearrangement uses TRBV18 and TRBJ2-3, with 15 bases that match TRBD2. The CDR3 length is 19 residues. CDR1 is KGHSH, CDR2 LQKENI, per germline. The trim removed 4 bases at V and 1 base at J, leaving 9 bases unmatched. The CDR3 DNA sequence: TGTGCCAGCTCACATGGGACTAGCGGGGGGCCTCTGGGCACAGATACGCAGTATTTT. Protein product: CASSHGTSGGPLGTDTQYF.

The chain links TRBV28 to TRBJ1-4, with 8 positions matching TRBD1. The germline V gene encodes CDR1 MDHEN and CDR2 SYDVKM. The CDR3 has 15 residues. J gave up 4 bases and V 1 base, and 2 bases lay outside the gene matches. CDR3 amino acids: CASSLSGQGNEKLFF. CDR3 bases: TGTGCCAGCAGTTTATCTGGACAGGGTAATGAAAAACTGTTTTTT.

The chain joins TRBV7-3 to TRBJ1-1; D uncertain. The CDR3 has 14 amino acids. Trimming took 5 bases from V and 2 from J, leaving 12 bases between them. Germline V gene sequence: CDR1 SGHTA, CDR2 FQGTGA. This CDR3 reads CASSPTAINTEAFF. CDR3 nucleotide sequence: TGTGCCAGCAGCCCTACAGCTATTAACACTGAAGCTTTCTTT.

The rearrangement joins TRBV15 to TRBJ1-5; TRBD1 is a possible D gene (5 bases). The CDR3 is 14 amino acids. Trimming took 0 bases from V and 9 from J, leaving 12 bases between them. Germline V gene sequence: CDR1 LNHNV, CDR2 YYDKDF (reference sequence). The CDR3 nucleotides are TGTGCCACCAGCAGAGATAGGGGAAACCGGCCCCAGCATTTT. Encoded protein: CATSRDRGNRPQHF.

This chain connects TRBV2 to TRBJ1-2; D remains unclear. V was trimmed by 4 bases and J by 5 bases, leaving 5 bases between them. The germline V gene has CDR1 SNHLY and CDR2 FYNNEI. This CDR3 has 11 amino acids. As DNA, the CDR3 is TGTGCCAGCAGTGTTTCGTATGGCTACACCTTC. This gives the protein CASSVSYGYTF.